The 6 T cell receptor beta chains listed next were all sequenced from one sample in a study of cytomegalovirus exposure and HLA in healthy donors (dated by TCRdb to 2017 to 2019). Library method: the immunoSEQ multiplex PCR assay. The multiplex PCR relied on a mix of 60 forward primers for TCR Vbeta segments and 13 reverse primers for TCR Jbeta segments. TCRdb provides this immuneACCESS table in a form limited to in-frame rearrangements. Some clones are lacking; in checked studies, under half of them reflect an unresolved V gene, and why the rest are absent is not known. This sample holds 150,000 to 200,000 clones; around 82% were observed only once. Of the sample, approximately 5.1% falls within the top ten clones. The specimen sequenced was PBMCs. These receptors were obtained from a middle-aged man in good health and CMV-seronegative.

The chain links TRBV4-3 to TRBJ2-7; D is possibly TRBD2 (5 bases). This CDR3 has 15 amino acids. Trimming removed 1 base at V and 6 bases at J, with 16 bases between. Germline values: CDR1 LGHNA, CDR2 YSLEER. In nucleotides, the CDR3 is TGCGCCAGCAGCCAAGCGTTTGAGGGATTAGGCGAGCAGTACTTC. Amino acids: CASSQAFEGLGEQYF.

The chain links TRBV5-6 to TRBJ2-2, with a tentative D call TRBD2 (5 bases). The germline V and J ends were trimmed by 2 bases and 6 bases, with 14 bases remaining between them. The CDR3 contains 15 residues. CDR1 is SGHDT and CDR2 is YYEEEE in the germline V gene. This CDR3 is CASSFGRGVAGELFF. CDR3 DNA sequence: TGTGCCAGCAGCTTTGGCCGGGGAGTAGCCGGGGAGCTGTTTTTT.

This chain links TRBV5-4 with TRBJ1-1, with D perhaps TRBD1 (6 bases). Germline values: CDR1 SGHNT, CDR2 YYREEE (reference sequence). V was shortened by 4 bases and J by 2 bases, with 15 bases between the two germline ends. The CDR3 consists of 15 residues. CDR3 sequence (DNA): TGTGCCAGCAGCGCAAAAACAGGGATTAACACTGAAGCTTTCTTT. Its translation: CASSAKTGINTEAFF.

The chain joins TRBV15 to TRBJ1-5; no clear D. V was cut by 0 bases and J by 3 bases, with 9 bases left in between. The germline CDR1 and CDR2 sequences are LNHNV and YYDKDF (reference sequence). The CDR3 runs to 15 residues. The CDR3 sequence: CATSRDGYPNQPQHF. DNA of the CDR3: TGTGCCACCAGCAGAGACGGTTACCCCAATCAGCCCCAGCATTTT.

The chain joins TRBV2 to TRBJ2-1, with a possible D match to TRBD2 (6 bases). V dropped 2 bases and J dropped 0 bases, with 8 bases sitting between them. This CDR3 has 15 residues. The germline V gene encodes CDR1 SNHLY and CDR2 FYNNEI. CDR3 protein: CASSERRGSYNEQFF. CDR3 coding DNA: TGTGCCAGCAGTGAACGGAGGGGCTCCTACAATGAGCAGTTCTTC.

The CDR3 loop is CASIFQGGNYGYTF. CDR3 DNA: TGTGCCAGCATTTTTCAGGGGGGAAACTATGGCTACACCTTC. The chain recombines TRBV2 with TRBJ1-2, with TRBD1 identical over 7 bases. V was pared by 7 bases and J by 2 bases, with 7 bases of the junction left unmatched. CDR3 length: 14 residues. Germline CDR1 reads SNHLY; CDR2 reads FYNNEI.